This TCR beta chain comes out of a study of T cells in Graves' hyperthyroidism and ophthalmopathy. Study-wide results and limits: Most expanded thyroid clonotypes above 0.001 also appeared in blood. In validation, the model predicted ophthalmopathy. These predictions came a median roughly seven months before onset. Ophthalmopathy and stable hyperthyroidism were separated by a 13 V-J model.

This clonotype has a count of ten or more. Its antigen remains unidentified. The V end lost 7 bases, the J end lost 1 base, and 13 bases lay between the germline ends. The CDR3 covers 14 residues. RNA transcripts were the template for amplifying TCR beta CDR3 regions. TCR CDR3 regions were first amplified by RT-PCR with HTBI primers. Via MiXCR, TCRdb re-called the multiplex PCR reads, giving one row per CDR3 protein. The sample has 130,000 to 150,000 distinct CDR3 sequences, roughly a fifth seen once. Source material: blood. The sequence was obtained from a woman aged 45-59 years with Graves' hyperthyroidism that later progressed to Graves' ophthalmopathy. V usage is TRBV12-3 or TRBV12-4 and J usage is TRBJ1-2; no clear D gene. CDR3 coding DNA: TGTGCCAGCACCGAAGGACCGGGTAACTATGGCTACACCTTC. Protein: CASTEGPGNYGYTF.